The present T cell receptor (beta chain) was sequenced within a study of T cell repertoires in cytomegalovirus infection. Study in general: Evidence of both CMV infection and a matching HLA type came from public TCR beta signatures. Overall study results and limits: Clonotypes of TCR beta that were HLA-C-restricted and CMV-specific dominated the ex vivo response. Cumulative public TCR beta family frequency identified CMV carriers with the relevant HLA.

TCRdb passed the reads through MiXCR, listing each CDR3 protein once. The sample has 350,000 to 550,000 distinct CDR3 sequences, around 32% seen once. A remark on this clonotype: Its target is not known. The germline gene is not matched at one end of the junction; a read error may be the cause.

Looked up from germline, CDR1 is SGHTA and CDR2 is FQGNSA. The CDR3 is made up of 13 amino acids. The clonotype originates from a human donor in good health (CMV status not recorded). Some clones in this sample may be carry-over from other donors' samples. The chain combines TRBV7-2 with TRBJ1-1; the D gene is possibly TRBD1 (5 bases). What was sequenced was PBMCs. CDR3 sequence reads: CASRSGGTYKALF. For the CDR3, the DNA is TGTGCCAGCCGCTCGGGAGGGACTTATAAAGCTTTATTT. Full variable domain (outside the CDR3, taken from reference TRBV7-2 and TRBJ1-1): GAGVSQSPSNKVTEKGKDVELRCDPISGHTALYWYRQSLGQGLEFLIYFQGNSAPDKSGLPSDRFSAERTGGSVSTLTIQRTQQEDSAVYLCASRSGGTYKALFGQGTRLTVV.